Shown below are 8 T cell receptor beta chains from a single sample sequenced in a study of cytomegalovirus exposure and HLA in healthy donors. Here immunoSEQ multiplex PCR was the method, and the copy in TCRdb shows in-frame clones only, minus some. The sample contains about 180,000 clones, 85% of which appear only once. The material sequenced was PBMCs. The source of these receptors is a man younger than 30 in good health and CMV-seropositive.

CDR3 coding DNA: TGTGCCAGCAGCTTAGGGGGACAGGGCTACAATGAGCAGTTCTTC. Protein sequence: CASSLGGQGYNEQFF. The chain joins TRBV7-8 to TRBJ2-1; TRBD1 aligns across 9 bases. This CDR3 comprises 15 residues. V shed 1 base and J 3 bases; nucleotides not matched to a gene: 1. Per the germline V gene, CDR1 is SGHVS and CDR2 is FQNEAQ.

The chain couples TRBV6-5 to TRBJ2-2; 7 bases are a match to TRBD1. CDR3 length: 15 amino acids. V lost 6 bases, J lost 2 bases, and 6 bases stayed unmatched. Germline CDR1 MNHEY, CDR2 SVGAGI. The CDR3 is CASSPGQANTGELFF. CDR3 in DNA: TGTGCCAGCAGCCCCGGACAGGCCAACACCGGGGAGCTGTTTTTT.

This sequence joins TRBV5-6 and TRBJ2-5; 8 positions match TRBD2. CDR3 length: 18 amino acids. Trimming took 0 bases from V and 5 from J; bases not matched to a gene: 15. Per germline, CDR1 SGHDT and CDR2 YYEEEE. The chain's CDR3 is CASSLAPSREVRMETQYF. DNA for the CDR3: TGTGCCAGCAGCTTGGCTCCCTCGCGGGAGGTCCGTATGGAGACCCAGTACTTC. Together with reference TRBV5-6 and TRBJ2-5, the CDR3 gives the full variable domain: DAGVTQSPTHLIKTRGQQVTLRCSPKSGHDTVSWYQQALGQGPQFIFQYYEEEERQRGNFPDRFSGHQFPNYSSELNVNALLLGDSALYLCASSLAPSREVRMETQYFGPGTRLLVL.

The chain employs TRBV7-6 and TRBJ1-6; D remains ambiguous. CDR1 and CDR2 from the germline V gene are SGHVS and FNYEAQ. Trimming stripped 5 bases from V and 9 bases from J, with 8 bases between. This CDR3 contains 12 residues. CDR3 DNA sequence: TGTGCCAGCAGCCTCCCTTTTTCACCCCTCCACTTT. This translates into CASSLPFSPLHF. The variable domain in full, with the rest retrieved from reference TRBV7-6 and TRBJ1-6, is GAGVSQSPRYKVTKRGQDVALRCDPISGHVSLYWYRQALGQGPEFLTYFNYEAQQDKSGLPNDRFSAERPEGSISTLTIQRTEQRDSAMYRCASSLPFSPLHFGNGTRLTVT.

The chain joins TRBV28 to TRBJ1-2; weak D call: TRBD1 (6 bases). This CDR3 comprises 15 residues. Germline values: CDR1 MDHEN, CDR2 SYDVKM. V was trimmed by 5 bases and J by 4 bases, leaving 17 bases between them. The DNA for the CDR3 is TGTGCCAGCAGTCCAATACAAGGGGGTTTCTATGGCTACACCTTC. As protein: CASSPIQGGFYGYTF.

The chain uses TRBV11-2 and TRBJ2-2; 8 nucleotides agree with TRBD1. This CDR3 is built from 14 residues. The germline CDR1 and CDR2 sequences are SGHAT and FQNNGV. J lost 5 bases, V lost 2 bases, and 1 base had no gene match. The CDR3 loop is CASSLQGATGELFF. CDR3 bases: TGTGCCAGCAGCTTACAGGGGGCTACCGGGGAGCTGTTTTTT.

The V and J genes are TRBV7-8 and TRBJ1-3; TRBD1 matches at 9 bases. Germline CDR1 is SGHVS and CDR2 is FQNEAQ. CDR3 length equals 15 residues. J gave up 0 bases and V 3 bases, and 0 bases lay outside the gene matches. The CDR3 nucleotides read TGTGCCAGCAGCTTGGACAGGGGCTCTGGAAACACCATATATTTT. This encodes CASSLDRGSGNTIYF.

CDR3 nucleotide sequence: TGTGCCAGCTCCGGCGCCGGGAGGTTAGGCGAGCAGTACTTC. This encodes CASSGAGRLGEQYF. The rearrangement uses TRBV27 and TRBJ2-7; 7 positions agree with TRBD2. The CDR3 covers 14 residues. Trimming at V came to 8 bases and at J to 6 bases, leaving 13 bases not matched to a gene. CDR1 is MNHEY and CDR2 is SMNVEV in the germline V gene (reference sequence).